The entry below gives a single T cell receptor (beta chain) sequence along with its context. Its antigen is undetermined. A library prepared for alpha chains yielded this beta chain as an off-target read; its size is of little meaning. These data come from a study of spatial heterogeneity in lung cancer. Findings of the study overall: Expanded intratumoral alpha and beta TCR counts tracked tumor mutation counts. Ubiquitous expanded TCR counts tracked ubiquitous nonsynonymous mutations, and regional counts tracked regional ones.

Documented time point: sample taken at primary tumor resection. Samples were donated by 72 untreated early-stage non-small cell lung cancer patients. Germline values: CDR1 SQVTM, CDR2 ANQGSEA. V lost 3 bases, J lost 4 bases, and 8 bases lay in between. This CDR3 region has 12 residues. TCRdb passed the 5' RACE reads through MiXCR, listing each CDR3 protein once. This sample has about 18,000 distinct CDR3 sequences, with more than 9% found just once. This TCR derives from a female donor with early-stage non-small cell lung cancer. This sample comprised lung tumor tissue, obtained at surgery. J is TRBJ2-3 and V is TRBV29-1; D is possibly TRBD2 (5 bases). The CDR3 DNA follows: TGCAGCGTTGAGCTAGCCTCAGATACGCAGTATTTT. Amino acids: CSVELASDTQYF.